Listed here is a single T cell receptor (beta chain). This sample was included in a study of blood T cell repertoires in COVID-19. The assay was immunoSEQ multiplex PCR, and TCRdb's table has in-frame clones only and misses some. The sample holds some 200,000 clones, under 90% seen once. This CDR3 region has 14 residues. Germline lookup yields CDR1 MNHEY and CDR2 SMNVEV (reference sequence). V was shortened by 6 bases and J by 2 bases, with 14 bases between the two germline ends. The specimen was peripheral blood. The J gene is TRBJ2-7, the V gene TRBV27; D possibly corresponds to TRBD2 (6 bases). This TCR was recovered from a woman in her seventies with COVID-19, enrolled during active disease. This chain's CDR3 is CASSPTGTAYEQYF. CDR3 nucleotides: TGTGCCAGCAGCCCGACGGGGACTGCCTACGAGCAGTACTTC.